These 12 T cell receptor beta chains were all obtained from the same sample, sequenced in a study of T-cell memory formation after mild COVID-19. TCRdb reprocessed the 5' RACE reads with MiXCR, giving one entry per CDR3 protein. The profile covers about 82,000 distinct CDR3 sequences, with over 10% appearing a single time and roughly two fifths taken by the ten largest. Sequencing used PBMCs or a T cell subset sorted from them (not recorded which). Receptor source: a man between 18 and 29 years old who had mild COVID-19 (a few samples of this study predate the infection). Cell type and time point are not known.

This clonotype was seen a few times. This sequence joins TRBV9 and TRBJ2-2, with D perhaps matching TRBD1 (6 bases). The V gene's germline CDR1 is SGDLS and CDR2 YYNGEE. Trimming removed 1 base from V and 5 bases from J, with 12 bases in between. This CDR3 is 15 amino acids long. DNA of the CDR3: TGTGCCAGCAGCGTAAGAGGACAGCTAACCGGGGAGCTGTTTTTT. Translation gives CASSVRGQLTGELFF.

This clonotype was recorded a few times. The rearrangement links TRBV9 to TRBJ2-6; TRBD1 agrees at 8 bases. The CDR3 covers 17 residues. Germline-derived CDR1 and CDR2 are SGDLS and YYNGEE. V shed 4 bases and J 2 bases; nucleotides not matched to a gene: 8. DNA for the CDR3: TGTGCCAGCAGCCTTCTTACAGGGGGTGCTGGGGCCAACGTCCTGACTTTC. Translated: CASSLLTGGAGANVLTF.

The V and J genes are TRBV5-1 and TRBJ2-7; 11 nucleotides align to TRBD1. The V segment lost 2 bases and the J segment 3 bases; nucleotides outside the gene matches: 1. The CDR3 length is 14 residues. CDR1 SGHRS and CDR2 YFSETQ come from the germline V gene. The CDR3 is CASSFGTGGYEQYF. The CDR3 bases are TGCGCCAGCAGCTTTGGGACAGGGGGCTACGAGCAGTACTTC.

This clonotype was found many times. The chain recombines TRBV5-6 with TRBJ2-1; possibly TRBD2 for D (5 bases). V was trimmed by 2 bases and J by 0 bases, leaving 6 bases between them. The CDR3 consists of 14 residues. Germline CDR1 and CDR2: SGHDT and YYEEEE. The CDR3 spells CASSLGGSYNEQFF. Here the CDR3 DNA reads TGTGCCAGCAGCTTAGGAGGCTCCTACAATGAGCAGTTCTTC.

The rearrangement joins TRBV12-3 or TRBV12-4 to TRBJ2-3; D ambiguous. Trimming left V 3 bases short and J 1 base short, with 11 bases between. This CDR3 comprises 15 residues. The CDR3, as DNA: TGTGCCAGCAGTTTCGTATACCCTCGCACAGATACGCAGTATTTT. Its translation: CASSFVYPRTDTQYF.

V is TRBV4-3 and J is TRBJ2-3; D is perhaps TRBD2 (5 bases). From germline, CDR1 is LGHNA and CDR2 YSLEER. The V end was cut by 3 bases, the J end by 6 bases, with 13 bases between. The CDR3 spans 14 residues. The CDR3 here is CASSHNSPGDTQYF. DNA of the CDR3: TGCGCCAGCAGCCATAACTCGCCGGGGGATACGCAGTATTTT.

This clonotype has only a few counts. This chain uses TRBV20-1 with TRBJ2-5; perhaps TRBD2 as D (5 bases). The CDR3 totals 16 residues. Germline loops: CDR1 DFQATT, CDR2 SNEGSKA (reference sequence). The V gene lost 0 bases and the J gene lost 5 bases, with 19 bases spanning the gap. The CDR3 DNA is TGCAGTGCTAGAGACGGGCGGGCTTTAGGTGGCGAGACCCAGTACTTC. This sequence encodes CSARDGRALGGETQYF.

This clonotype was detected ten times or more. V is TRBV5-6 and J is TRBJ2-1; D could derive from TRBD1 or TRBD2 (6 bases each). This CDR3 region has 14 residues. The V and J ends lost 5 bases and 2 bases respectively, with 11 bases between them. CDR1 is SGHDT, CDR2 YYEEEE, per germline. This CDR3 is CASSKGGPYNEQFF. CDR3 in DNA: TGTGCCAGCAGTAAGGGGGGCCCCTACAATGAGCAGTTCTTC.

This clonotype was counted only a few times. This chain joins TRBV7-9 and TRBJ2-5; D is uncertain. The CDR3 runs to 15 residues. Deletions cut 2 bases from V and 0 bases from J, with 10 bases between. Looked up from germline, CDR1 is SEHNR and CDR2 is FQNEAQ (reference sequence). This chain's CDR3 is CASSLMTTYQETQYF. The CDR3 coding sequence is TGTGCCAGCAGCTTAATGACAACGTACCAAGAGACCCAGTACTTC.

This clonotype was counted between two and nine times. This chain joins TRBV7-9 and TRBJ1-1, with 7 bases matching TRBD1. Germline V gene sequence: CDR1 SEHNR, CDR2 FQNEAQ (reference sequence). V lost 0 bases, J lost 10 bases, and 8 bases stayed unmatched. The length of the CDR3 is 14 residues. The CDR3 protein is CASSLASRDRGAFF. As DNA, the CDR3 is TGTGCCAGCAGCTTAGCGAGTCGGGACAGAGGAGCTTTCTTT.

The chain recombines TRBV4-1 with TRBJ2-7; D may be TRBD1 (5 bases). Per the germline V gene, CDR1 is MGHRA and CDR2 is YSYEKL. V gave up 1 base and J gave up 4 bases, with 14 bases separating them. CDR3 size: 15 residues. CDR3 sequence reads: CASSQANDRTYEQYV. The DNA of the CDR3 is TGCGCCAGCAGCCAAGCTAATGACAGAACGTACGAGCAGTACGTC.

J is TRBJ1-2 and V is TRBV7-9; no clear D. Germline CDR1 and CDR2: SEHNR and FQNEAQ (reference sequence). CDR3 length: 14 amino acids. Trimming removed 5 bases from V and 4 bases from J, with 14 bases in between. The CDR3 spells CASSPAGGSYGYTF. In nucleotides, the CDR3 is TGTGCCAGCAGCCCCGCAGGTGGAAGCTATGGCTACACCTTC.